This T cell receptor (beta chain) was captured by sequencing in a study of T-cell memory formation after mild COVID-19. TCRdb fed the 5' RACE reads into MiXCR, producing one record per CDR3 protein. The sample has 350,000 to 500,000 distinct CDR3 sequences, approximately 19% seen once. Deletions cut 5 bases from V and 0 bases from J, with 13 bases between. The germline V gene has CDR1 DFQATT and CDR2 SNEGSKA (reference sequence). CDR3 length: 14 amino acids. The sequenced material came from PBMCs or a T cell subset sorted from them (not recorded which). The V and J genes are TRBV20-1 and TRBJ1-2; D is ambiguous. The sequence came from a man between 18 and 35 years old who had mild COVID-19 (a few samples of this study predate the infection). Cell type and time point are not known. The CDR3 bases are TGCAGTGCTGGCAAACTCTTGGCTAACTATGGCTACACCTTC. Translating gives CSAGKLLANYGYTF.